The rows below give T cell receptor beta chains drawn from one sample of a study of PD-1 blockade in classical Hodgkin lymphoma. TCRdb's table, derived via immunoSEQ multiplex PCR, lists solely in-frame clones and lacks some. The profile shows more than 15,000 clones, 78% of them singletons. The specimen comprised CD4+ T cells from blood, sampled before the fourth cycle of nivolumab. All receptors derive from a human donor with classical Hodgkin lymphoma. Both conserved end residues are part of each CDR3. D genes are given only for firm matches. Size values are once, few and many counts, or a class for expanded clones, and some rows have none.

J gene,V gene,D gene,clone size,CDR3 DNA,CDR3 protein
TRBJ2-1,TRBV5-1,.,once,TGCGCCAGCAGCGCAGCCGGTTCAGCCTACAATGAGCAGTTCTTC,CASSAAGSAYNEQFF
TRBJ1-1,TRBV19,TRBD1,.,TGTGCCAGTACGAATCCGGGACAGGGGTTCTACACTGAAGCTTTCTTT,CASTNPGQGFYTEAFF
TRBJ2-7,TRBV11-2,.,.,TGTGCCAGCAGCTTTCAGGGATCTTACTACGAGCAGTACTTC,CASSFQGSYYEQYF
TRBJ1-1,TRBV7-9,.,few,TGTGCCAGCAGCTTCCCCCGGGTATCGGGGAACACTGAAGCTTTCTTT,CASSFPRVSGNTEAFF
TRBJ2-1,TRBV6-5,TRBD1,.,TGTGCCAGCAGCCTAGACAGGGGGACGAGATATGAGCAGTTCTTC,CASSLDRGTRYEQFF
TRBJ2-7,TRBV4-1,.,.,TGCGCCAGCAGCCAAGCAGGCCGGGGCTACGAGCAGTACTTC,CASSQAGRGYEQYF
TRBJ2-1,TRBV11-2,.,.,TGTGCCAGCAGCTTAGCGGTGGGCAACTACAATGAGCAGTTCTTC,CASSLAVGNYNEQFF
TRBJ1-5,TRBV5-5,.,.,TGTGCCAGCAGCTTCAGGGGAGTTCGGGGACAGCCCCAGCATTTT,CASSFRGVRGQPQHF
TRBJ1-2,TRBV27,TRBD1,.,TGTGCCAGCAGTTTGACAGGGGGCGTGGACTATGGCTACACCTTC,CASSLTGGVDYGYTF
TRBJ1-5,TRBV6-5,.,.,TGTGCCAGCAGTACCGCCGGGACACGAGGGGAGCCCCAGCATTTT,CASSTAGTRGEPQHF
TRBJ2-3,TRBV28,TRBD2,.,TGTGCCAGCAACGGACTAGCGGGAACTGCAGATACGCAGTATTTT,CASNGLAGTADTQYF
TRBJ1-6,TRBV5-8,.,.,TGTGCCAGCAGCTGGGATTGGGGGAATTCACCCCTCCACTTT,CASSWDWGNSPLHF
TRBJ2-7,TRBV6-1,TRBD1,.,TGTGCCAGCAGCCGGGACAGGGGGCAAGGGCAGTACTTC,CASSRDRGQGQYF
TRBJ1-6,TRBV18,.,.,TGTGCCAGCTCACCTTATCGGTCTGACAACTATAATTCACCCCTCCACTTT,CASSPYRSDNYNSPLHF
TRBJ1-2,TRBV4-2,.,few,TGTGCCAGCAGCCAAGATGGTTGGGAATCGGGCTATGGCTACACCTTC,CASSQDGWESGYGYTF
TRBJ1-1,TRBV10-3,.,.,TGTGCCATCAGTGAGTCGCCCCAGAACACTGAAGCTTTCTTT,CAISESPQNTEAFF